The next 15 T cell receptor beta chains were all read from a single sample in a study of shared clonotypes between healthy human individuals. Naive-designated CD8 cells lacked CD45RO, were positively enriched for CCR7, and omitted terminally differentiated effector memory CD45RA+ cells. Libraries were prepared by immunoSEQ multiplex PCR; TCRdb keeps only in-frame clonotypes and omits some of them. In the table there are 1.5 million to 2.5 million clones, about 94% of which are singletons. Input material: naive CD8+ T cells sorted from blood. These receptors originate from a young man in good health.

On this clone: Mismatch with germline at one junction end may stem from a read error. V gene TRBV6-1 combines with J gene TRBJ2-1; TRBD1 matches at 9 bases. The CDR3 consists of 16 residues. Germline CDR1 MNHNS, CDR2 SASEGT. The DNA for the CDR3 is TGTGCCAGCAGCGAAGCCCGGACAGGGGACTACAATGAGCAGTTCTTC. Amino acids: CASSEARTGDYNEQFF.

This sequence joins TRBV7-9 and TRBJ2-5; D possibly matches TRBD1 or TRBD2 (6 bases each). CDR1 and CDR2 from the germline V gene are SEHNR and FQNEAQ (reference sequence). CDR3 length: 14 residues. V lost 3 bases, J lost 2 bases, and 10 bases lay in between. The CDR3 loop reads CASSFKGGQETQYF. The DNA for the CDR3 is TGTGCCAGCAGCTTCAAGGGGGGACAAGAGACCCAGTACTTC.

The chain recombines TRBV10-3 with TRBJ2-2; D perhaps matches TRBD1 (5 bases). The CDR3 extends over 15 amino acids. Germline loops: CDR1 ENHRY, CDR2 SYGVKD. Between the trimmed V and J ends, which lost 10 bases and 8 bases, there was a span of 23 bases. Here the CDR3 DNA reads TGTGCCACCTGGTACCCCAGGGCATCGCTTGGGGAGCTGTTTTTT. This gives the protein CATWYPRASLGELFF.

This CDR3 is CASSSLGDYLAGGEQYF. The CDR3 nucleotides read TGTGCCAGCAGTTCCCTCGGGGACTACCTCGCGGGGGGCGAGCAGTACTTC. The chain couples TRBV28 to TRBJ2-7; TRBD2 matches 8 bases. J was trimmed by 6 bases and V by 4 bases; bases with no gene match: 17. In germline, CDR1 is MDHEN, CDR2 SYDVKM. The CDR3 consists of 17 residues.

The V gene is TRBV15, the J gene TRBJ2-2, with TRBD2 matching over 13 bases. CDR1 is LNHNV and CDR2 is YYDKDF in the germline V gene (reference sequence). V was pared by 4 bases and J by 5 bases, with 7 bases of the junction left unmatched. The CDR3 has 17 residues. The CDR3 sequence is CATSTGLAGDPTGELFF. The CDR3 DNA sequence: TGTGCCACCAGCACCGGACTAGCGGGGGACCCTACCGGGGAGCTGTTTTTT.

A remark on this clone: A read error may produce the germline difference seen at one junction end. The chain recombines TRBV2 with TRBJ1-2, with D unclear. The germline V gene encodes CDR1 SNHLY and CDR2 FYNNEI. The CDR3 is 9 residues long. CDR3 nucleotide sequence: TGTGCCAGCAGCCCCCTGACACCCTTC. Translation gives CASSPLTPF.

The chain uses TRBV2 and TRBJ2-5; a possible D gene is TRBD1 (6 bases). The CDR3 runs 16 residues. The ends were cut back, 8 bases at V and 0 bases at J, with 19 bases in the middle. Germline V gene sequence: CDR1 SNHLY, CDR2 FYNNEI. The CDR3 region has the DNA TGTGCCAGCCCTCGAGAAACAGGGACATACCAAGAGACCCAGTACTTC. Translating gives CASPRETGTYQETQYF.

Concerning this clone: Other DNA sequences in the sample encode the same CDR3. The chain joins TRBV11-2 to TRBJ2-7; D not resolved. Germline lookup yields CDR1 SGHAT and CDR2 FQNNGV. The CDR3 extends over 12 amino acids. Trimming stripped 1 base from V and 6 bases from J, with 7 bases between. The CDR3, as DNA: TGTGCCAGCAGCTTAGGGGCTGGCGAGCAGTACTTC. Encoded protein: CASSLGAGEQYF.

The chain is built from TRBV4-1 and TRBJ1-1, with D uncertain. Trimming took 0 bases from V and 5 from J, leaving 19 bases between them. Per the germline V gene, CDR1 is MGHRA and CDR2 is YSYEKL. This CDR3 has 17 amino acids. The CDR3 DNA is TGCGCCAGCAGCCAAGATAGGATATTGGGAGGGAGGACTGAAGCTTTCTTT. It translates to CASSQDRILGGRTEAFF.

V is TRBV9 and J is TRBJ2-1; 8 bases map to TRBD2. V was clipped by 4 bases and J by 1 base; unmatched bases: 10. Germline V gene data show CDR1 as SGDLS and CDR2 as YYNGEE. The CDR3 sequence is 17 residues long. For the CDR3, the DNA is TGTGCCAGCAGCAGTGAAGGAGCGGGGGCATCCTACAATGAGCAGTTCTTC. It encodes CASSSEGAGASYNEQFF.

This chain joins TRBV7-9 and TRBJ2-7; no clear D. This CDR3 spans 13 amino acids. Germline values: CDR1 SEHNR, CDR2 FQNEAQ (reference sequence). V was clipped by 5 bases and J by 0 bases, with 8 bases between them. CDR3 sequence (DNA): TGTGCCAGCAGCCCTCGGCCCTCCTACGAGCAGTACTTC. Encoded protein: CASSPRPSYEQYF. The full variable domain, rest sourced from reference TRBV7-9 and TRBJ2-7, is DTGVSQNPRHKITKRGQNVTFRCDPISEHNRLYWYRQTLGQGPEFLTYFQNEAQLEKSRLLSDRFSAERPKGSFSTLEIQRTEQGDSAMYLCASSPRPSYEQYFGPGTRLTVT.

A single count supports this clone. The chain joins TRBV7-2 to TRBJ2-1, with no clear D. V shed 2 bases and J shed 10 bases, with 9 bases lying between them. The CDR3 runs to 12 residues. Germline CDR1 is SGHTA and CDR2 is FQGNSA. The CDR3 is CASSLWRLEQFF. CDR3 nucleotide sequence: TGTGCCAGCAGCTTATGGAGACTGGAGCAGTTCTTC.

The J gene is TRBJ1-1, the V gene TRBV19, with D possibly matching TRBD1 (5 bases). The V end lost 3 bases, the J end lost 8 bases, and 13 bases lay between the germline ends. Germline values: CDR1 LNHDA, CDR2 SQIVND (reference sequence). The CDR3 is 13 residues long. The CDR3 coding sequence is TGTGCCAGTAGTATTGCAGGGCACGGGGAAGCTTTCTTT. As protein: CASSIAGHGEAFF.

The J gene is TRBJ2-4, the V gene TRBV7-9; D is unresolved. This CDR3 is 13 amino acids long. Germline V gene data show CDR1 as SEHNR and CDR2 as FQNEAQ (reference sequence). Trimming pared 3 bases from V and 6 bases from J, leaving 9 bases between. The CDR3 protein is CASSFGLGNIQYF. The CDR3, as DNA: TGTGCCAGCAGCTTCGGGCTGGGAAACATTCAGTACTTC.

The chain recombines TRBV4-1 with TRBJ1-1; 8 bases are a match to TRBD1. From germline, CDR1 is MGHRA and CDR2 YSYEKL. V was pared by 4 bases and J by 6 bases, with 7 bases of the junction left unmatched. The CDR3 has 14 residues. CDR3 nucleotides: TGCGCCAGCAGCCTCCGACAGGGGAGGGCTGAAGCTTTCTTT. Residues: CASSLRQGRAEAFF.